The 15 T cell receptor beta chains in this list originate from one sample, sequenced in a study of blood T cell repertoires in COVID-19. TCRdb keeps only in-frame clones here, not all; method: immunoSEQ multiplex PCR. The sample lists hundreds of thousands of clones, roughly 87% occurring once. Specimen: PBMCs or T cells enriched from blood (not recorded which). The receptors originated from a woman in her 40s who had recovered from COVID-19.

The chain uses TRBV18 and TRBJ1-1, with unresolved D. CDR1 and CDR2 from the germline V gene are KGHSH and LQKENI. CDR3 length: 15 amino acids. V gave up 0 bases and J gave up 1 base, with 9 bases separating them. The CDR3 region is CASSPPAAPNTEAFF. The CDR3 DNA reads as TGTGCCAGCTCACCACCGGCGGCCCCGAACACTGAAGCTTTCTTT.

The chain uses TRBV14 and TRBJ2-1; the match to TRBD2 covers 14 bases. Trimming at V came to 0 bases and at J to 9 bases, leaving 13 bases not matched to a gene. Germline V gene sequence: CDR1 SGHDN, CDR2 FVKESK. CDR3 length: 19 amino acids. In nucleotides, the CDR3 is TGTGCCAGCAGCCAAGATGGAAGGGGGACTAGCGGGAGAAGAGTTGAGCAGTTCTTC. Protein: CASSQDGRGTSGRRVEQFF.

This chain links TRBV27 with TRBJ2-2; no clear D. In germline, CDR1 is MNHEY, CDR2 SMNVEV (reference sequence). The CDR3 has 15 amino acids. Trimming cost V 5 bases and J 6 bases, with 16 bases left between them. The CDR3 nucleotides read TGTGCCAGCAGTCCTACTCAGTACGGAGCCGGGGAGCTGTTTTTT. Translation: CASSPTQYGAGELFF.

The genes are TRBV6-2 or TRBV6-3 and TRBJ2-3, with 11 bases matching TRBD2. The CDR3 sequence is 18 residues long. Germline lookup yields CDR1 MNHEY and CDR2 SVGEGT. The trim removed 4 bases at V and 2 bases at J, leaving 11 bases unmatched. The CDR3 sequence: CASSFTGTSGLFTDTQYF. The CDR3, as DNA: TGTGCCAGCAGTTTTACCGGGACTAGCGGCCTCTTCACAGATACGCAGTATTTT.

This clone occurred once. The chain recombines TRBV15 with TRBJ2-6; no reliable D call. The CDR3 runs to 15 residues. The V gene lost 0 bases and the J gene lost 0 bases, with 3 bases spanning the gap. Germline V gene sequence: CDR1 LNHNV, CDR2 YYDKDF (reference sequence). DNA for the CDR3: TGTGCCACCAGCAGAGACAACTCTGGGGCCAACGTCCTGACTTTC. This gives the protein CATSRDNSGANVLTF.

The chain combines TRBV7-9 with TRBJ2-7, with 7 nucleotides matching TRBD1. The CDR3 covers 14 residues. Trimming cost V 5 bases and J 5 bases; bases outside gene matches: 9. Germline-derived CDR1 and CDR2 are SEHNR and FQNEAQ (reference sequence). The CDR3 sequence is CASSPGTESHEQYF. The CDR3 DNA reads TGTGCCAGCAGCCCCGGGACAGAGTCCCACGAGCAGTACTTC.

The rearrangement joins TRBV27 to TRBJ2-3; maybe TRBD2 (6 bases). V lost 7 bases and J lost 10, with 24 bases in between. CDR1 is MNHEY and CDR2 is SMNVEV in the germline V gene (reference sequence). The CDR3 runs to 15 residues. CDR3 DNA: TGTGCCAGCACCTCTCCTCTAGCGAAAAACGGTGCGCAGTATTTT. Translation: CASTSPLAKNGAQYF.

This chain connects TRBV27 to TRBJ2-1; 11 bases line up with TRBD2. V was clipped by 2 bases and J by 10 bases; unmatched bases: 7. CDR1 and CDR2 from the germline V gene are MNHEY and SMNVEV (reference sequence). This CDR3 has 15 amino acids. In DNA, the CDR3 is TGTGCCAGCAGTTTACAACTAGCGGGAGTATCCGAGCAGTTCTTC. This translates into CASSLQLAGVSEQFF.

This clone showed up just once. The CDR3 here is CASSHRARGETQYF. CDR3 coding DNA: TGTGCCAGCAGTCATCGAGCGAGGGGGGAGACCCAGTACTTC. This chain uses TRBV7-2 with TRBJ2-5; D is possibly TRBD1 (6 bases). The CDR3 covers 14 residues. Germline CDR1 SGHTA, CDR2 FQGNSA. Trimming took off 6 bases at V and 5 bases at J, with 16 bases between the two ends.

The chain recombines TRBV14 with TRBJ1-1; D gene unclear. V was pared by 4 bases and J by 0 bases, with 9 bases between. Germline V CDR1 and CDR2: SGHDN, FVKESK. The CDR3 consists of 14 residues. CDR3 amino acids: CASSLPGMNTEAFF. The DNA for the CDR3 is TGTGCCAGCAGCCTCCCGGGGATGAACACTGAAGCTTTCTTT.

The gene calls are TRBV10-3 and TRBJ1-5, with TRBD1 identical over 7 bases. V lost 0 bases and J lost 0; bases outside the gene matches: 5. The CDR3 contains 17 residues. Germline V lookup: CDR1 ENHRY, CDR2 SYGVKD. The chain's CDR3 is CAISESGTAYSNQPQHF. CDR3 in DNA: TGTGCCATCAGTGAGTCTGGGACAGCATATAGCAATCAGCCCCAGCATTTT.

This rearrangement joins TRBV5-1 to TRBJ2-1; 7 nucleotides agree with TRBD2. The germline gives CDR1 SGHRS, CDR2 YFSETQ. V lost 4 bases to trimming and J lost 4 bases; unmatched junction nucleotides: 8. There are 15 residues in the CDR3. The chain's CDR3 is CASSRGSGPYNEQFF. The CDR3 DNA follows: TGCGCCAGCAGCAGGGGTAGCGGGCCATACAATGAGCAGTTCTTC. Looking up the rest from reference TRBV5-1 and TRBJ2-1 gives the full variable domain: KAGVTQTPRYLIKTRGQQVTLSCSPISGHRSVSWYQQTPGQGLQFLFEYFSETQRNKGNFPGRFSGRQFSNSRSEMNVSTLELGDSALYLCASSRGSGPYNEQFFGPGTRLTVL.

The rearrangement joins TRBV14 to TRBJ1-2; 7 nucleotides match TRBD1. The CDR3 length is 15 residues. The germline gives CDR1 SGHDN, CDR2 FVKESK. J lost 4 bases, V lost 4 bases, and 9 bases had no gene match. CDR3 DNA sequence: TGTGCCAGCAGCCCGCAGACAGGGTGGTTCTATGGCTACACCTTC. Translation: CASSPQTGWFYGYTF.

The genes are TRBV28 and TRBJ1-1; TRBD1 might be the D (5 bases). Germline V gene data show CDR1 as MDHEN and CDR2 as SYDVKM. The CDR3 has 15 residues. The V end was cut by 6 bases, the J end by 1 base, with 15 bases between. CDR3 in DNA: TGTGCCAGCAGACTACCCCGGCAGGGGAACACTGAAGCTTTCTTT. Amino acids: CASRLPRQGNTEAFF.

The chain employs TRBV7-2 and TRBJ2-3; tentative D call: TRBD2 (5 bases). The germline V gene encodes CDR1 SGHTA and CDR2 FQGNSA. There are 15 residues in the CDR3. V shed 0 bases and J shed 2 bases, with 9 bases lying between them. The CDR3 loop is CASSLALLATDTQYF. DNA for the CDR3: TGTGCCAGCAGCTTAGCTCTCCTAGCCACAGATACGCAGTATTTT. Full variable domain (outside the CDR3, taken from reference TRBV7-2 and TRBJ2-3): GAGVSQSPSNKVTEKGKDVELRCDPISGHTALYWYRQSLGQGLEFLIYFQGNSAPDKSGLPSDRFSAERTGGSVSTLTIQRTQQEDSAVYLCASSLALLATDTQYFGPGTRLTVL.